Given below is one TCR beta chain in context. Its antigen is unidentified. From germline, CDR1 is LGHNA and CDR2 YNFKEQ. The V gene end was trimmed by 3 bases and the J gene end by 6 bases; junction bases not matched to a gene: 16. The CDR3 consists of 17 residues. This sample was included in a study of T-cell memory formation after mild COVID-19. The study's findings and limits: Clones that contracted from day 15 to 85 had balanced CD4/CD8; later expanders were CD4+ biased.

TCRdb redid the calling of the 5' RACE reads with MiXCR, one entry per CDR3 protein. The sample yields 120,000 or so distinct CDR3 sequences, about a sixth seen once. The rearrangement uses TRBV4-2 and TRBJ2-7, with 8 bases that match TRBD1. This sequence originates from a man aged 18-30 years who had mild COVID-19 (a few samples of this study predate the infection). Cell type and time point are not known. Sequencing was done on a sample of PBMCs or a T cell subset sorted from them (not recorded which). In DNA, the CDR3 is TGTGCCAGCAGCCAGGAGCTCACAGGGGGTGGGTCTCCCGAGCAGTACTTC. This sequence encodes CASSQELTGGGSPEQYF.